One sample yielded the 5 T cell receptor beta chains listed below, sequenced in a study of T cells in Graves' hyperthyroidism and ophthalmopathy. Amplification of TCR beta CDR3 regions used RNA as the template. HTBI primers were employed in a first-round RT-PCR of the TCR CDR3. TCRdb recomputed calls from the multiplex PCR reads with MiXCR, one row per CDR3 protein. The sample holds around 690,000 distinct CDR3 sequences, less than 25% seen once. The specimen was blood. Source of these receptors: a man aged 25 to 40 with Graves' ophthalmopathy.

Here the CDR3 reads CASSYFDLGGPYEQYF. CDR3 coding DNA: TGTGCCAGCAGTTACTTCGATCTCGGAGGTCCCTACGAGCAGTACTTC. The rearrangement uses TRBV6-5 and TRBJ2-7; perhaps TRBD2 as D (5 bases). The CDR3 is 16 residues long. Trimming removed 1 base from V and 2 bases from J, with 15 bases in between. Looked up from germline, CDR1 is MNHEY and CDR2 is SVGAGI.

This clonotype was counted between two and nine times. The chain combines TRBV10-1 with TRBJ1-3; TRBD1 matches 9 bases. From germline, CDR1 is WNHNN and CDR2 SYGVQD (reference sequence). V shed 5 bases, J shed 7 bases, and the junction held 6 bases outside the gene matches. The CDR3 is 14 residues long. CDR3 sequence reads: CASSPGTGRNTIYF. The CDR3 DNA follows: TGCGCCAGCAGTCCCGGGACAGGGCGGAACACCATATATTTT.

The chain carries TRBV11-2 and TRBJ2-4; 8 bases are shared with TRBD1. Germline CDR1 reads SGHAT; CDR2 reads FQNNGV. V lost 7 bases, J lost 0 bases, and 8 bases stayed unmatched. CDR3 length: 16 amino acids. CDR3 DNA sequence: TGTGCCAGCATACTGGGGACAGGTCTAGCCAAAAACATTCAGTACTTC. Its translation: CASILGTGLAKNIQYF.

This clonotype showed up just a few times. The chain links TRBV20-1 to TRBJ1-1, with D perhaps TRBD1 (5 bases). V was pared by 1 base and J by 0 bases, with 24 bases between. Germline V gene data show CDR1 as DFQATT and CDR2 as SNEGSKA (reference sequence). The CDR3 has 19 amino acids. CDR3 nucleotides: TGCAGTGCTAGAGGGGGACTTACGTTGAGTGGCCCTATGAACACTGAAGCTTTCTTT. It codes for CSARGGLTLSGPMNTEAFF.

This clonotype occurred a few times. This sequence joins TRBV27 and TRBJ2-7; unclear D gene. CDR1 is MNHEY and CDR2 is SMNVEV in the germline V gene (reference sequence). Trimming took off 3 bases at V and 0 bases at J, with 12 bases between the two ends. There are 15 residues in the CDR3. As DNA, the CDR3 is TGTGCCAGCAGTTTCTTGGACCGACTCTCCTACGAGCAGTACTTC. It encodes CASSFLDRLSYEQYF.